Shown below are 18 T cell receptor beta chains from a single sample sequenced in a study of T cell repertoires in cytomegalovirus infection. These receptors have no identified antigens. TCRdb called the reads again in MiXCR, with one record for every CDR3 protein. The data contain approximately 350,000 distinct CDR3 sequences, roughly a third of them singletons. The material sequenced was cultured PBMCs, taken from culture after CMV antigen stimulation. The origin of the receptors is a human donor in good health (CMV status not recorded). Some clones in this sample may be carry-over from other donors' samples.

This chain connects TRBV20-1 to TRBJ2-3; 10 nucleotides line up with TRBD1. The CDR3 is 13 residues long. In germline, CDR1 is DFQATT, CDR2 SNEGSKA (reference sequence). The DNA of the CDR3 is TGCAGGGTTCCGGGACAGGGGACAGATACGCAGTATTTT. Amino acids: CRVPGQGTDTQYF.

The table lists this clonotype with a few counts. J is TRBJ2-3 and V is TRBV6-2 or TRBV6-3; 8 nucleotides line up with TRBD1. The germline V gene has CDR1 MNHEY and CDR2 SVGEGT. Trimming cost V 5 bases and J 2 bases; bases outside gene matches: 6. The CDR3 runs to 15 residues. This CDR3 reads CASSGQGGHTDTQYF. In DNA form, the CDR3 reads TGTGCCAGCAGTGGACAGGGTGGACACACAGATACGCAGTATTTT.

The chain carries TRBV5-1 and TRBJ2-7; TRBD2 matches 7 bases. J was trimmed by 0 bases and V by 4 bases; bases with no gene match: 4. The CDR3 loop spans 14 amino acids. CDR1 SGHRS and CDR2 YFSETQ come from the germline V gene. The CDR3 DNA reads as TGCGCCAGCAGCCCGGGACTAACCTCCTACGAGCAGTACTTC. Encoded protein: CASSPGLTSYEQYF.

This rearrangement joins TRBV7-8 to TRBJ1-2; D may be TRBD1 (5 bases). Germline loops: CDR1 SGHVS, CDR2 FQNEAQ. The CDR3 has 18 amino acids. With 4 bases removed from V and 3 bases from J, the gap between germline ends came to 24 bases. The CDR3 reads CASSSPALDNLGHYGYTF. The CDR3, as DNA: TGTGCCAGCAGCTCCCCTGCGTTGGACAACCTAGGGCACTATGGCTACACCTTC. Combining the CDR3 with reference TRBV7-8 and TRBJ1-2 gives the whole variable domain GAGVSQSPRYKVAKRGQDVALRCDPISGHVSLFWYQQALGQGPEFLTYFQNEAQLDKSGLPSDRFFAERPEGSVSTLKIQRTQQEDSAVYLCASSSPALDNLGHYGYTFGSGTRLTVV.

This clonotype is medium-sized (0.01 to 0.1%) within its sample. V and J are TRBV7-2 and TRBJ2-1; the D gene is possibly TRBD2 (5 bases). The CDR3 covers 15 residues. In germline, CDR1 is SGHTA, CDR2 FQGNSA. The V end lost 2 bases, the J end lost 10 bases, and 18 bases lay between the germline ends. Written as DNA, the CDR3 is TGTGCCAGCAGCTTACCGCTAGCTTTTATTCCAGAGCAGTTCTTC. It yields the protein CASSLPLAFIPEQFF.

The V gene is TRBV6-4, the J gene TRBJ2-2, with D possibly being TRBD1 (6 bases). The CDR3 is 13 amino acids. The germline V gene encodes CDR1 MRHNA and CDR2 SNTAGT. Trimming cost V 3 bases and J 7 bases, with 9 bases left between them. The chain's CDR3 is CASSDTGNGELFF. As DNA, the CDR3 is TGTGCCAGCAGTGATACAGGGAACGGGGAGCTGTTTTTT.

This chain uses TRBV28 with TRBJ2-2, with 7 bases that match TRBD2. After removal of 1 base from V and 5 bases from J, the junction contained 7 bases not matched to a gene. Germline assignment: CDR1 MDHEN and CDR2 SYDVKM. CDR3 size: 16 residues. The CDR3 spells CASSLSPSGRTGELFF. The CDR3 nucleotides are TGTGCCAGCAGTTTATCCCCTAGCGGAAGAACCGGGGAGCTGTTTTTT.

This rearrangement joins TRBV25-1 to TRBJ1-2; D is unclear. Between the trimmed V and J ends, which lost 5 bases and 8 bases, there was a span of 12 bases. CDR3 length: 12 amino acids. Germline V gene data show CDR1 as MGHDK and CDR2 as SYGVNS. The CDR3 region is CASSMESNGYTF. CDR3 DNA sequence: TGTGCCAGCAGTATGGAAAGTAACGGCTACACCTTC.

The rearrangement links TRBV7-3 to TRBJ2-3; D is uncertain. This CDR3 region has 13 residues. CDR1 is SGHTA, CDR2 FQGTGA, per germline. Trimming stripped 5 bases from V and 3 bases from J, with 9 bases between. The CDR3 DNA is TGTGCCAGCAGCCAGTCGCCTACAGATACGCAGTATTTT. It codes for CASSQSPTDTQYF.

This clonotype was detected only a few times. J is TRBJ2-1 and V is TRBV11-2; D call uncertain. CDR3 length: 11 amino acids. In germline, CDR1 is SGHAT, CDR2 FQNNGV. The V and J ends lost 5 bases and 7 bases respectively, with 6 bases between them. The DNA for the CDR3 is TGTGCCAGCAGCGAAGGGAATGAGCAGTTCTTC. Encoded protein: CASSEGNEQFF.

This sequence joins TRBV6-2 or TRBV6-3 and TRBJ2-1, with TRBD1 matching over 10 bases. The CDR3 contains 14 residues. The V and J ends lost 2 bases and 7 bases, in that order; junction bases with no gene match: 2. CDR1 and CDR2 from the germline V gene are MNHEY and SVGEGT. CDR3 sequence: CASSYDRGRNEQFF. For the CDR3, the DNA is TGTGCCAGCAGTTACGACAGGGGGCGGAATGAGCAGTTCTTC.

The chain recombines TRBV7-2 with TRBJ2-3; unclear D gene. Germline V gives CDR1 SGHTA, CDR2 FQGNSA. The ends were cut back, 9 bases at V and 2 bases at J, with 12 bases in the middle. The CDR3 is made up of 13 amino acids. The CDR3 nucleotides are TGTGCCAGAAGCCCGACGTCCACAGATACGCAGTATTTT. Its translation: CARSPTSTDTQYF.

This clonotype was seen repeatedly, ten times or more. This sequence joins TRBV19 and TRBJ1-2; no definite D call. Germline lookup yields CDR1 LNHDA and CDR2 SQIVND (reference sequence). Trimming pared 6 bases from V and 4 bases from J, leaving 12 bases between. The CDR3 length is 13 residues. CDR3 loop: CASRIDVTYGYTF. DNA for the CDR3: TGTGCCAGTAGAATCGACGTCACCTATGGCTACACCTTC. Looking up the rest from reference TRBV19 and TRBJ1-2 gives the full variable domain: DGGITQSPKYLFRKEGQNVTLSCEQNLNHDAMYWYRQDPGQGLRLIYYSQIVNDFQKGDIAEGYSVSREKKESFPLTVTSAQKNPTAFYLCASRIDVTYGYTFGSGTRLTVV.

In this sample, this clonotype turned up a few times. The chain uses TRBV24-1 and TRBJ2-3; no clear D gene. Germline CDR1 and CDR2: KGHDR and SFDVKD. V lost 3 bases, J lost 0 bases, and 9 bases lay in between. This CDR3 is 15 amino acids long. CDR3 nucleotide sequence: TGTGCCACCAGTGATCCCGCGAAGAGCACAGATACGCAGTATTTT. The encoded protein is CATSDPAKSTDTQYF.

V usage is TRBV28 and J usage is TRBJ1-1, with D unresolved. Trimming cost V 6 bases and J 1 base, with 12 bases left between them. Germline V gives CDR1 MDHEN, CDR2 SYDVKM. The CDR3 runs 14 residues. CDR3 DNA sequence: TGTGCCAGCAGGTCTTCCGGGCCGAACACTGAAGCTTTCTTT. This sequence encodes CASRSSGPNTEAFF.

This clonotype was counted between two and nine times. The V call is TRBV12-3 or TRBV12-4, the J call TRBJ2-1; tentatively, D is TRBD1 or TRBD2 (7 bases each). This CDR3 region has 13 residues. The V gene lost 5 bases and the J gene lost 7 bases, with 12 bases spanning the gap. The CDR3 loop reads CASSPQGGNEQFF. The DNA for the CDR3 is TGTGCCAGCAGTCCCCAGGGGGGGAATGAGCAGTTCTTC.

This clonotype was seen more than once but under ten times. The chain uses TRBV15 and TRBJ2-4; the D gene could be TRBD1 or TRBD2 (5 bases each). V shed 0 bases and J shed 6 bases, with 12 bases lying between them. This CDR3 has 15 amino acids. The germline CDR1 and CDR2 sequences are LNHNV and YYDKDF (reference sequence). CDR3 sequence: CATSRDQGPLNIQYF. The CDR3 DNA follows: TGTGCCACCAGCAGAGATCAGGGACCCTTAAACATTCAGTACTTC.

The J gene is TRBJ1-1, the V gene TRBV9; D uncertain. CDR1 SGDLS and CDR2 YYNGEE come from the germline V gene. Trimming removed 4 bases from V and 5 bases from J, with 24 bases in between. The CDR3 runs to 17 residues. This chain's CDR3 is CASSYRDIQVRGTEAFF. As DNA, the CDR3 is TGTGCCAGCAGCTACCGAGACATCCAGGTCCGAGGGACTGAAGCTTTCTTT.